These T cell receptor beta chains were read from a single sample in a study of CD8 T cells in ankylosing spondylitis. TCRdb reprocessed the 5' RACE reads via MiXCR and lists one record per CDR3 protein. The sample consists of about 140,000 distinct CDR3 sequences, about 7% of them appearing once. The sequenced sample was blood, either unsorted or a sorted T cell fraction (not recorded which). The receptors were gathered from a female donor with ankylosing spondylitis or in good health (not recorded which). Both conserved end residues are part of each CDR3. Each record gives: J gene, clone size, D gene, V gene, CDR3 protein, CDR3 DNA. The D gene is left open where the match is weak. The size field is filled for only some rows; it gives once, few, many or a size class.

TRBJ2-5	many	-	TRBV15	CATSFQGLQETQYF	TGTGCCACCAGCTTTCAGGGGCTACAAGAGACCCAGTACTTC
TRBJ1-2	many	-	TRBV12-3/TRBV12-4	CASSFGNYGYTF	TGTGCCAGCAGTTTCGGTAACTATGGCTACACCTTC
TRBJ1-2	many	-	TRBV6-6	CASKEEGYGYTF	TGTGCCAGCAAGGAGGAAGGGTACGGCTACACCTTC
TRBJ2-2	many	-	TRBV6-5	CASSYFGPDTGELFF	TGTGCCAGCAGTTACTTTGGTCCCGACACCGGGGAGCTGTTTTTT
TRBJ2-1	-	TRBD2	TRBV29-1	CSVHPGAGLDNEQFF	TGCAGCGTTCATCCCGGAGCGGGGCTCGACAATGAGCAGTTCTTC
TRBJ2-3	few	TRBD2	TRBV7-6	CASSPLRGGSTDTQYF	TGTGCCAGCAGCCCACTACGGGGGGGAAGCACAGATACGCAGTATTTT
TRBJ2-5	few	-	TRBV2	CASSGAIQETQYF	TGTGCCAGCAGCGGGGCCATCCAAGAGACCCAGTACTTC
TRBJ2-3	many	TRBD2	TRBV6-4	CASSYASGGVGTDTQYF	TGTGCCAGCTCGTACGCTAGCGGGGGCGTTGGCACAGATACGCAGTATTTT
TRBJ2-4	-	TRBD1	TRBV12-3/TRBV12-4	CASRYRGSLAKNIQYF	TGTGCCAGCAGGTACAGGGGTTCCTTAGCCAAAAACATTCAGTACTTC
TRBJ2-6	many	TRBD1	TRBV13	CASSPTTDRGGTGANVLTF	TGTGCCAGCAGCCCAACAACGGACAGGGGCGGTACTGGGGCCAACGTCCTGACTTTC
TRBJ1-2	many	TRBD1	TRBV29-1	CSARTGTGSGYTF	TGCAGCGCCAGGACAGGGACAGGCTCTGGCTACACCTTC
TRBJ2-2	many	-	TRBV6-5	CASRPRVTGELFF	TGTGCCAGCAGGCCTCGAGTCACCGGGGAGCTGTTTTTT
TRBJ1-2	many	TRBD1	TRBV6-1	CASSRDRGIYGYTF	TGTGCCAGCAGTCGCGACAGGGGGATCTATGGCTACACCTTC
TRBJ1-1	-	-	TRBV12-3/TRBV12-4	CASTFSGGRDTEAFF	TGTGCCAGCACCTTTAGCGGGGGAAGGGACACTGAAGCTTTCTTT
TRBJ2-5	few	TRBD1	TRBV30	CAWTRPGTGQETQYF	TGTGCCTGGACCCGACCCGGGACAGGGCAAGAGACCCAGTACTTC
TRBJ1-1	many	-	TRBV14	CASSQGMNTEAFF	TGTGCCAGCAGCCAAGGAATGAACACTGAAGCTTTCTTT
TRBJ1-5	many	-	TRBV6-1	CASSRQAGQPQHF	TGTGCCAGCAGCCGACAGGCAGGACAGCCCCAGCATTTT
TRBJ2-1	many	TRBD2	TRBV6-1	CASRLAGGPSLFF	TGTGCCAGCAGACTAGCGGGGGGGCCGTCTCTGTTCTTC
TRBJ2-7	many	-	TRBV5-1	CASSLPAGGEGEQYF	TGCGCCAGCAGCTTACCGGCGGGCGGCGAGGGGGAGCAGTACTTC
TRBJ2-3	many	-	TRBV11-1	CASSLGQRTDTQYF	TGTGCCAGCAGCTTAGGACAGCGCACAGATACGCAGTATTTT
TRBJ1-2	many	-	TRBV5-1	CASSLGLQGGYTF	TGCGCCAGCAGCTTGGGATTACAGGGCGGCTACACCTTC
TRBJ1-1	-	-	TRBV7-9	CASSLARTANTEAFF	TGTGCCAGCAGCTTAGCGAGGACGGCGAACACTGAAGCTTTCTTT